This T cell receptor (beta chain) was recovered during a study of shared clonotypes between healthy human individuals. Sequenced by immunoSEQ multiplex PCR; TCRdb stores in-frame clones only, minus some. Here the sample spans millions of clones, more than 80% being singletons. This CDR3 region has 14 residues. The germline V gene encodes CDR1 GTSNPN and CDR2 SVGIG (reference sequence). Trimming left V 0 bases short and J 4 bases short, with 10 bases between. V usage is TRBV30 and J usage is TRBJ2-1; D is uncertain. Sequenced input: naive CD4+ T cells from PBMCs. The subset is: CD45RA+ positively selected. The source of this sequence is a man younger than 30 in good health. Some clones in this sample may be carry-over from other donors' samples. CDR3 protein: CAWSVSSLYNEQFF. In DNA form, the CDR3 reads TGTGCCTGGAGTGTCTCCTCCTTGTACAATGAGCAGTTCTTC. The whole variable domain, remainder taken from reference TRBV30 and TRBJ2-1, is SQTIHQWPATLVQPVGSPLSLECTVEGTSNPNLYWYRQAAGRGLQLLFYSVGIGQISSEVPQNLSASRPQDRQFILSSKKLLLSDSGFYLCAWSVSSLYNEQFFGPGTRLTVL.